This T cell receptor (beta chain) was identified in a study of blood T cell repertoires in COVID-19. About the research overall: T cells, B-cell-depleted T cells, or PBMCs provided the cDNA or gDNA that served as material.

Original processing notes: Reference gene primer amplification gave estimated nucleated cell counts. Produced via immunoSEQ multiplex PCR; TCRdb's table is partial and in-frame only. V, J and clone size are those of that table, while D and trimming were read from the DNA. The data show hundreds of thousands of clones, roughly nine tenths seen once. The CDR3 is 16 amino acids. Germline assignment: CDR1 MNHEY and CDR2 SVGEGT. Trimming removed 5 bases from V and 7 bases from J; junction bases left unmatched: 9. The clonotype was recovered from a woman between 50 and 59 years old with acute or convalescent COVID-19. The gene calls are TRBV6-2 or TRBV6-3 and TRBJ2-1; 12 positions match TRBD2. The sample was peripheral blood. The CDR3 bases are TGTGCCAGCAGTCCCCCTAGCGGGGGGGCGGGGAATGAGCAGTTCTTC. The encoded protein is CASSPPSGGAGNEQFF.